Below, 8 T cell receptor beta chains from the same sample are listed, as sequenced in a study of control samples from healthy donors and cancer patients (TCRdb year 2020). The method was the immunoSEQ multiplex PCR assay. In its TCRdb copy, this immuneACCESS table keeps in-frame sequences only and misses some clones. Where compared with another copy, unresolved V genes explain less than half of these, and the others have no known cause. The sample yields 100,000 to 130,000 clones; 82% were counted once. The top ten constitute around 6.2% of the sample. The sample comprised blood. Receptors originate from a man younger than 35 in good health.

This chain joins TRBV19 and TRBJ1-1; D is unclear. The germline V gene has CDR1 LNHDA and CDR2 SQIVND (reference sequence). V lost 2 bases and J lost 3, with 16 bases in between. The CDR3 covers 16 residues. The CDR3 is CASSILQSQSDTEAFF. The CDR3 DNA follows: TGTGCCAGTAGTATACTTCAGTCTCAGTCAGACACTGAAGCTTTCTTT.

CDR3 bases: TGTGCCAGCAGTGGGTCTCGGGACTCGAACACCGGGGAGCTGTTTTTT. Its translation is CASSGSRDSNTGELFF. The V gene is TRBV25-1, the J gene TRBJ2-2, with D tentatively TRBD2 (6 bases). The V gene lost 4 bases and the J gene lost 0 bases, with 12 bases spanning the gap. Germline values: CDR1 MGHDK, CDR2 SYGVNS. The CDR3 consists of 16 residues.

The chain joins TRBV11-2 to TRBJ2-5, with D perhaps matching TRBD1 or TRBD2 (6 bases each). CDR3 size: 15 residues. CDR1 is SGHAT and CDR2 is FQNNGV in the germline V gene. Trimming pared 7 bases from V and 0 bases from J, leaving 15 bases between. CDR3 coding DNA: TGTGCCAGCACCTTGACGGGGGCCTACCAAGAGACCCAGTACTTC. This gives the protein CASTLTGAYQETQYF.

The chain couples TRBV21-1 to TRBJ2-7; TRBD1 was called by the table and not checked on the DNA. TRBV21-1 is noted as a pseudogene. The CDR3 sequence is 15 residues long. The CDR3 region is CASIPSPDRAYEQYV. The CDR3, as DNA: TGTGCCAGCATCCCAAGTCCGGACAGAGCCTACGAGCAGTACGTC.

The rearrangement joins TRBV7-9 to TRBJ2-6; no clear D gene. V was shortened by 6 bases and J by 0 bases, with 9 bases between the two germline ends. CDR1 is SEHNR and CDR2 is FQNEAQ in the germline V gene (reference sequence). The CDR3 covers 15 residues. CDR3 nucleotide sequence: TGTGCCAGCAGGCCTGCGAGCTCTGGGGCCAACGTCCTGACTTTC. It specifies CASRPASSGANVLTF.

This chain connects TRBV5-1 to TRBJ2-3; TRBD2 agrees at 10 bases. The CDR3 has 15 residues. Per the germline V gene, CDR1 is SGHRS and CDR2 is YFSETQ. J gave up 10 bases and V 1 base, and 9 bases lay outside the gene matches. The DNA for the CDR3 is TGCGCCAGCAGCTTGTGGCCTAGCGGGGGACCGGCGCAGTATTTT. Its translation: CASSLWPSGGPAQYF.

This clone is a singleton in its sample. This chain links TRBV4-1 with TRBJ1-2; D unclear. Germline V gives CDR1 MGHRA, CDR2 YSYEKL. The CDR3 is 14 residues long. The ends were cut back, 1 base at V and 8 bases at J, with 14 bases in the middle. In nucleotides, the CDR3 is TGCGCCAGCAGCCAAGTCACAGTGGGAGAGGGCTACACCTTC. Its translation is CASSQVTVGEGYTF.

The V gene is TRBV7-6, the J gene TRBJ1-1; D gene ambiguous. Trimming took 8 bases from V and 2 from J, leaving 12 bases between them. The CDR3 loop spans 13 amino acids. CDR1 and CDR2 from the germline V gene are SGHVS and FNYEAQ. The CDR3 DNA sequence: TGTGCCAGCTCAGAGAGGGTTAACACTGAAGCTTTCTTT. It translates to CASSERVNTEAFF. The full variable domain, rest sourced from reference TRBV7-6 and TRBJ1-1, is GAGVSQSPRYKVTKRGQDVALRCDPISGHVSLYWYRQALGQGPEFLTYFNYEAQQDKSGLPNDRFSAERPEGSISTLTIQRTEQRDSAMYRCASSERVNTEAFFGQGTRLTVV.